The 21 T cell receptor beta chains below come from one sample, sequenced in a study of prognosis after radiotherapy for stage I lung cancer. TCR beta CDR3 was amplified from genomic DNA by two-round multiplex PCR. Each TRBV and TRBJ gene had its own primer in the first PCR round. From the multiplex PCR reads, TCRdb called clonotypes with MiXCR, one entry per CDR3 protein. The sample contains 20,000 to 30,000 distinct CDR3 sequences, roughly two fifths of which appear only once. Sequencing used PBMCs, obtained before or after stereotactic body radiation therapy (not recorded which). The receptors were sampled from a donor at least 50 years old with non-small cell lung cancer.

CDR3 region: CSVEVRGGEKLFF. The CDR3 DNA follows: TGCAGCGTTGAAGTAAGAGGCGGTGAAAAACTGTTTTTT. V usage is TRBV29-1 and J usage is TRBJ1-4; D uncertain. The CDR3 loop spans 13 amino acids. V dropped 1 base and J dropped 7 bases, with 10 bases sitting between them. Per germline, CDR1 SQVTM and CDR2 ANQGSEA.

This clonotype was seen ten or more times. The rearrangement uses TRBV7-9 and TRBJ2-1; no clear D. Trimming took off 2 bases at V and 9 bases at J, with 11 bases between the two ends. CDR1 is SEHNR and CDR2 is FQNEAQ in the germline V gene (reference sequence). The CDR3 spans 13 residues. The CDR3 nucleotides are TGTGCCAGCAGCTTAACGGGTCTAGTTGAGCAGTTCTTC. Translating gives CASSLTGLVEQFF.

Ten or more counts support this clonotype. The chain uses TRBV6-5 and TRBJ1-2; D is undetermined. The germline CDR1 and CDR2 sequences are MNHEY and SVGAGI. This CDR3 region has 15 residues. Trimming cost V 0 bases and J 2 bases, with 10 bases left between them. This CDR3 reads CASSYSFPGNYGYTF. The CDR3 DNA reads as TGTGCCAGCAGTTACTCCTTCCCAGGAAACTATGGCTACACCTTC.

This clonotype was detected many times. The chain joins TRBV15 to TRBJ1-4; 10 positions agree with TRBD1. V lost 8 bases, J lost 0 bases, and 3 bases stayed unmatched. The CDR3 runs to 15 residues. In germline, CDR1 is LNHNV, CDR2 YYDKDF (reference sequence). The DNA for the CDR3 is TGTGCCACCCAGGACAGGGGGACAACTAATGAAAAACTGTTTTTT. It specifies CATQDRGTTNEKLFF.

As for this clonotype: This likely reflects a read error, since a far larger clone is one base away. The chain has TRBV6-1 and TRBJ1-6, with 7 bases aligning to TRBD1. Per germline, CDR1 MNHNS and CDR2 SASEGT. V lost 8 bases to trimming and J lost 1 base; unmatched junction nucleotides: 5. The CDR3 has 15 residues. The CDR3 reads CASGLQGSYNSPLHF. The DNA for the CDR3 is TGTGCCAGCGGTTTACAGGGGTCCTATAATTCACCCCTCCACTTT.

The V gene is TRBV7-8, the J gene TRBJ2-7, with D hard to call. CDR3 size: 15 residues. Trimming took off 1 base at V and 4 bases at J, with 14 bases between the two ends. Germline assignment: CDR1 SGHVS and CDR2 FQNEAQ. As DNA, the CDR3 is TGTGCCAGCAGCTTAGATGGCCTAGAAAGATACGAGCAGTACTTC. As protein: CASSLDGLERYEQYF. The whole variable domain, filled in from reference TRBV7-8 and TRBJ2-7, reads GAGVSQSPRYKVAKRGQDVALRCDPISGHVSLFWYQQALGQGPEFLTYFQNEAQLDKSGLPSDRFFAERPEGSVSTLKIQRTQQEDSAVYLCASSLDGLERYEQYFGPGTRLTVT.

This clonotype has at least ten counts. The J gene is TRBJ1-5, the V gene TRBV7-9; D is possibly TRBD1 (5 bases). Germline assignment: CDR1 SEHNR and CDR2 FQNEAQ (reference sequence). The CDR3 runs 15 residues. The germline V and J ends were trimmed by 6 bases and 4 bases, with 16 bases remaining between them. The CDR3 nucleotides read TGTGCCAGCAGTCCCGGACTTCAGGGAAATCAGCCCCAGCATTTT. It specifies CASSPGLQGNQPQHF.

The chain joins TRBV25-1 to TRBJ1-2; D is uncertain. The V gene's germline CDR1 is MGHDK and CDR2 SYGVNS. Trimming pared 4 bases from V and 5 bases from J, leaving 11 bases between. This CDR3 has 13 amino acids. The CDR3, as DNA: TGTGCCAGCAGTGCCCTTTCTTCGTATGGCTACACCTTC. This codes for CASSALSSYGYTF.

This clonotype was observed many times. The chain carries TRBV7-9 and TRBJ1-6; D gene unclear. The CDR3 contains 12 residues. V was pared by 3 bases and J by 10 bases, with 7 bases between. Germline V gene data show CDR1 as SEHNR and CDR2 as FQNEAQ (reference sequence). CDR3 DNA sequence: TGTGCCAGCAGCTTCTCAGGCTCACCCCTCCACTTT. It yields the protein CASSFSGSPLHF.

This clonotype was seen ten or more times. The CDR3 sequence is CASSYHREPTTNYGYTF. The CDR3 region has the DNA TGTGCCAGCAGCTACCACAGGGAACCAACCACTAACTATGGCTACACCTTC. The rearrangement links TRBV7-9 to TRBJ1-2; perhaps TRBD1 as D (6 bases). Germline CDR1 and CDR2: SEHNR and FQNEAQ (reference sequence). V shed 4 bases and J shed 0 bases, with 18 bases lying between them. CDR3 length equals 17 residues.

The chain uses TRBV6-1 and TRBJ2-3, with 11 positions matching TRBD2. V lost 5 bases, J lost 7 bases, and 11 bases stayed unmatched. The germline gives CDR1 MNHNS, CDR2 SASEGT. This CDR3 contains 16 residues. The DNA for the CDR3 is TGTGCCAGCAGTCTTATAGCGGGAGGGCCGCTGTATACGCAGTATTTT. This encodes CASSLIAGGPLYTQYF.

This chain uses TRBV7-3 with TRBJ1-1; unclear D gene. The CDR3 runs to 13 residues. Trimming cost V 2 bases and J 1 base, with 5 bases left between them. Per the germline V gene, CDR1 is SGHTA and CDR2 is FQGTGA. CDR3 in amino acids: CASSLYGNTEAFF. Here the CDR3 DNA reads TGTGCCAGCAGCTTATACGGGAACACTGAAGCTTTCTTT.

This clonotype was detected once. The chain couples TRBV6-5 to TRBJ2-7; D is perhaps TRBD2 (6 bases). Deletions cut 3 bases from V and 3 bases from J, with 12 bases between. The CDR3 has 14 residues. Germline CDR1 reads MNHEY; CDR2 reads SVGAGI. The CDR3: CASSYVGGSYEQYF. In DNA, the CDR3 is TGTGCCAGCAGTTATGTGGGGGGAAGCTACGAGCAGTACTTC.

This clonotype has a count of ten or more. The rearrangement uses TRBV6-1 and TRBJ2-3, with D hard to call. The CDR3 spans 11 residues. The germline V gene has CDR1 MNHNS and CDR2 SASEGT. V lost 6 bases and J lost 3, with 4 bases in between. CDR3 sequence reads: CASRRTDTQYF. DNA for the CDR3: TGTGCCAGCAGGCGGACAGATACGCAGTATTTT.

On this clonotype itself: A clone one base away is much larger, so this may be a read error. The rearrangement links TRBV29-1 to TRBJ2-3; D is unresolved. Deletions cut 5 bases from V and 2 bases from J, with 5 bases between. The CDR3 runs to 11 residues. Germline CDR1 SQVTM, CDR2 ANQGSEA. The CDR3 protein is CSVRITDTQYF. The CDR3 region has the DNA TGCAGCGTTCGTATCACAGATACGCAGTATTTT.

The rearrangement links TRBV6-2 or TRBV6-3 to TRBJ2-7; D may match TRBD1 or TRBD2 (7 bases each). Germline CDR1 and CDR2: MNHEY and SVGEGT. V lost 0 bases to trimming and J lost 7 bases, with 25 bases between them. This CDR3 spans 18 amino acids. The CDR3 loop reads CASSYSREGAVLTGEQYF. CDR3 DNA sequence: TGTGCCAGCAGTTACTCCAGGGAGGGGGCGGTTTTAACGGGGGAGCAGTACTTC.

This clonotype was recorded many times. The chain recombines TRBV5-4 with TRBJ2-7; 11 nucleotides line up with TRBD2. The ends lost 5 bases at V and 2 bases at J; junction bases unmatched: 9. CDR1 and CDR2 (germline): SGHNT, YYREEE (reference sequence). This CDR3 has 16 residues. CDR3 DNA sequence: TGTGCCAGCAGTCACAAAAGGACTAGCGGGCCCTACGAGCAGTACTTC. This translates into CASSHKRTSGPYEQYF.

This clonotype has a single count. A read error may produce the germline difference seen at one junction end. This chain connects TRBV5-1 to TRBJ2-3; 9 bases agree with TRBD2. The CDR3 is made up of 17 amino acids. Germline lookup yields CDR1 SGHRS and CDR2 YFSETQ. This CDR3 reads CSSSLGLAGFDTDTHYF. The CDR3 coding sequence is TGCTCCAGCAGCTTGGGCCTAGCGGGGTTCGACACAGATACGCATTATTTT.

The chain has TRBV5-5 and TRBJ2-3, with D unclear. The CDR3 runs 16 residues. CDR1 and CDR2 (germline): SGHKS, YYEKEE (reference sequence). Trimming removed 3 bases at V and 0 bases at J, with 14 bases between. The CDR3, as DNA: TGTGCCAGCAGCTCGGACGTAGAGAGTAGCACAGATACGCAGTATTTT. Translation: CASSSDVESSTDTQYF. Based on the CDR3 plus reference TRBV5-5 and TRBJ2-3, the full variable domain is DAGVTQSPTHLIKTRGQQVTLRCSPISGHKSVSWYQQVLGQGPQFIFQYYEKEERGRGNFPDRFSARQFPNYSSELNVNALLLGDSALYLCASSSDVESSTDTQYFGPGTRLTVL.

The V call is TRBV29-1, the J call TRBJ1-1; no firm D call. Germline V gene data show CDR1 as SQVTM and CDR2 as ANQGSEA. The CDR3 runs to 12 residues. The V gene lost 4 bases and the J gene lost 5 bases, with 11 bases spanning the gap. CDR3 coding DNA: TGCAGCGTTGGATACAGCGGGACTGAAGCTTTCTTT. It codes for CSVGYSGTEAFF. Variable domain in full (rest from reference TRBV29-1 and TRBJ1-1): SAVISQKPSRDICQRGTSLTIQCQVDSQVTMMFWYRQQPGQSLTLIATANQGSEATYESGFVIDKFPISRPNLTFSTLTVSNMSPEDSSIYLCSVGYSGTEAFFGQGTRLTVV.

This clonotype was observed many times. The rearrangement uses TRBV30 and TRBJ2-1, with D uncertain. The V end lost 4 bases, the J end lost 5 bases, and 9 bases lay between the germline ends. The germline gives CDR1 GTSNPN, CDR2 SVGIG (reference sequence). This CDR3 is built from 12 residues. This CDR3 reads CAWINGHNEQFF. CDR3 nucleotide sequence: TGTGCCTGGATAAACGGTCACAATGAGCAGTTCTTC.